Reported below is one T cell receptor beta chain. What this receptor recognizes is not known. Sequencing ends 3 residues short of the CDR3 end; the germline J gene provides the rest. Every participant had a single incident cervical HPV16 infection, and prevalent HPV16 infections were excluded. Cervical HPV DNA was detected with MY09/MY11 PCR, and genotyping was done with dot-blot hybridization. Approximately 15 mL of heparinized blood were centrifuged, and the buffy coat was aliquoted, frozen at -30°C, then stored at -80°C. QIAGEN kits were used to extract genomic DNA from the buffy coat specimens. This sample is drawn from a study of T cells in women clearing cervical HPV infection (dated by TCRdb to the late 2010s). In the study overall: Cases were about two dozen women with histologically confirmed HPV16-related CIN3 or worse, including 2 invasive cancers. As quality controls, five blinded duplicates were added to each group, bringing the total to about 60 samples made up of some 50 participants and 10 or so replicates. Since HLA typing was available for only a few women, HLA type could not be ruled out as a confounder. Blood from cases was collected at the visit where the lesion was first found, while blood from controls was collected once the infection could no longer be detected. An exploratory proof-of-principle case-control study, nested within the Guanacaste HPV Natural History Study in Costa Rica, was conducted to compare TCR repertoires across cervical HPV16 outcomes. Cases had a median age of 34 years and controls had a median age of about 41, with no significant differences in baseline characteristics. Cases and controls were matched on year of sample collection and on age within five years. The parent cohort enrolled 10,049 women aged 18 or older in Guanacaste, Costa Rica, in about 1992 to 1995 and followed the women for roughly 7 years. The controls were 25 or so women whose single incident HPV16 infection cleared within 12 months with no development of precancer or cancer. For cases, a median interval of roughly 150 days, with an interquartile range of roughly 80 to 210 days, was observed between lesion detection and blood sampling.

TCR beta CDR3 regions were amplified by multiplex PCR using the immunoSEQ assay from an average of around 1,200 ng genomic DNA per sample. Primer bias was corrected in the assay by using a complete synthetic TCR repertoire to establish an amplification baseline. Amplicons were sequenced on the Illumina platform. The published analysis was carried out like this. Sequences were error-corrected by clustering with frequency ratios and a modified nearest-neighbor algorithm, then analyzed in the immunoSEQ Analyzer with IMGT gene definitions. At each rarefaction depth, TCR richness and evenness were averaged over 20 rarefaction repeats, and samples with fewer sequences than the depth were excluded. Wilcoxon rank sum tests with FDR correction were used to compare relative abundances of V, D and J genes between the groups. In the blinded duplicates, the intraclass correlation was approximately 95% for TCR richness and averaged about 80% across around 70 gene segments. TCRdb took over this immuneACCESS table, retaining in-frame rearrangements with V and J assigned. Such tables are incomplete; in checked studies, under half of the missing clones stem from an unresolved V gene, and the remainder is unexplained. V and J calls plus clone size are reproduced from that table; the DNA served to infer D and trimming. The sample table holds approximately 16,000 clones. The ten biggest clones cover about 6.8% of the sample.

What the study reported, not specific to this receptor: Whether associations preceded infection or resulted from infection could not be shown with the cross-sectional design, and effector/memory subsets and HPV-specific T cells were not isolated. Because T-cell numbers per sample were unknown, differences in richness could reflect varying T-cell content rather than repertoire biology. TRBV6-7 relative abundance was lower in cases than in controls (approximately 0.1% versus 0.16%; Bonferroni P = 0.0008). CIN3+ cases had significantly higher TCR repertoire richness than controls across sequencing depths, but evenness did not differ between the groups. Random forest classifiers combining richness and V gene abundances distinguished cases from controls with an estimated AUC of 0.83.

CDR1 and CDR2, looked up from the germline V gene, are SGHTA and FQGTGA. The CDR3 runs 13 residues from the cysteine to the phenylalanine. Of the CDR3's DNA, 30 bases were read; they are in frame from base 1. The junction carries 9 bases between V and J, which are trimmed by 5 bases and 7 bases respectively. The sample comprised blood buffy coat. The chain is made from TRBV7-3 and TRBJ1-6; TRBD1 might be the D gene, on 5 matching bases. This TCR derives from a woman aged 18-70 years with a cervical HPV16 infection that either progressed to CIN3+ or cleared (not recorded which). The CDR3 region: CASSRTTNSPLHF. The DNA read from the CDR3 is TGTGCCAGCAGCCGGACAACCAATTCACCC.